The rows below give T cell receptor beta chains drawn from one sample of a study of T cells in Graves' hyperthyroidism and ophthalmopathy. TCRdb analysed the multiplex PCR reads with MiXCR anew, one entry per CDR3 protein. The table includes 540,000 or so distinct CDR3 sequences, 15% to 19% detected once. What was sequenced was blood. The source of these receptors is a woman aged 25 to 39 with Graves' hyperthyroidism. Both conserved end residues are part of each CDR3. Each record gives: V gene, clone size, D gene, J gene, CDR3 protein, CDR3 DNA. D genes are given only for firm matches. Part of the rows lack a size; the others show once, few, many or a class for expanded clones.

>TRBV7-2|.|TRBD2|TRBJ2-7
CASSFPSGSDSYEQYF
TGTGCCAGCAGCTTCCCTAGCGGGAGTGACTCCTACGAGCAGTACTTC
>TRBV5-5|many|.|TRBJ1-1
CASSPWGMNTEAFF
TGTGCCAGCAGCCCTTGGGGCATGAACACTGAAGCTTTCTTT
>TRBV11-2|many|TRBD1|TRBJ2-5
CASSLRTGNQETQYF
TGTGCCAGCAGCTTAAGGACAGGCAACCAAGAGACCCAGTACTTC
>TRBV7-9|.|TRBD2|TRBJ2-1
CASSLFAGAISYNEQFF
TGTGCCAGCAGCTTATTTGCGGGAGCAATCTCCTACAATGAGCAGTTCTTC
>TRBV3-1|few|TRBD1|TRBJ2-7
CASSQEGGGDEQYF
TGTGCCAGCAGCCAAGAAGGGGGCGGCGACGAGCAGTACTTC
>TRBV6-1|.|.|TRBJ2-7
CASTRAGRHEQYF
TGTGCCAGCACAAGAGCGGGTAGGCACGAGCAGTACTTC
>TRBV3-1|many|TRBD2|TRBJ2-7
CASSQSGGDYEQYF
TGTGCCAGCAGCCAATCGGGAGGGGACTACGAGCAGTACTTC
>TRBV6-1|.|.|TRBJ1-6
CASSPGTDSYNSPLHF
TGTGCCAGCAGTCCCGGGACCGATAGCTATAATTCACCCCTCCACTTT
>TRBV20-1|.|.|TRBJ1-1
CSTPGSRGEAFF
TGCAGTACACCGGGTTCTCGCGGTGAAGCTTTCTTT
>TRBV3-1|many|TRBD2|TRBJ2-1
CASSRLSNSGNPYNEQFF
TGTGCCAGCAGCCGACTCTCGAATAGCGGGAACCCGTACAATGAGCAGTTCTTC
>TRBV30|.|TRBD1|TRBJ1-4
CAWNRGGEKLFF
TGTGCCTGGAACAGGGGGGGTGAAAAACTGTTTTTT
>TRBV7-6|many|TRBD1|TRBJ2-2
CASSPQQGTGELFF
TGTGCCAGCAGCCCGCAACAGGGGACCGGGGAGCTGTTTTTT
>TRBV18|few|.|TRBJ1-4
CASSPAINEKLFF
TGTGCCAGCTCACCAGCAATTAATGAAAAACTGTTTTTT
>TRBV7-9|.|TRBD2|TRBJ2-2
CASSLDGLAGGLTRELFF
TGTGCCAGCAGCTTAGATGGACTAGCGGGAGGGCTGACCCGGGAGCTGTTTTTT
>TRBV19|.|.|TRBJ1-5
CASSIDREGNQPQHF
TGTGCCAGTAGTATAGACAGGGAGGGCAATCAGCCCCAGCATTTT
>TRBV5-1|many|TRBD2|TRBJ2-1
CASRRLAEINEQFF
TGCGCCAGCAGAAGACTAGCGGAGATCAATGAGCAGTTCTTC